These 16 T cell receptor beta chains were sequenced from one sample in a study of T-cell memory formation after mild COVID-19 (dated by TCRdb to the early 2020s). Library creation used 5' RACE. These reads were obtained on an Illumina NovaSeq 6000. The raw public reads went through TCRdb reprocessing: fastp at Q25, MiXCR clone calling, in-frame beta chains kept. Each CDR3 protein appears once, grouped with its most common genes and DNA. The sample profile shows about 500,000 distinct CDR3 sequences; roughly 22% of them were found once. Around 13% of the sample goes to the ten largest clones. Material for sequencing was PBMCs or a T cell subset sorted from them (not recorded which). The receptors come from an adult woman who had mild COVID-19 (a few samples of this study predate the infection). The sample titles of this study are shuffled in the database, so cell type and time point are left out; the donor was told from shared clones.

This clonotype appeared many times. V is TRBV20-1 and J is TRBJ2-7; 13 bases are a match to TRBD2. With V trimmed by 5 bases and J by 7 bases, 5 bases remained unmatched. This CDR3 is built from 13 residues. In germline, CDR1 is DFQATT, CDR2 SNEGSKA (reference sequence). CDR3 sequence: CSAPTSGGREQYF. For the CDR3, the DNA is TGCAGTGCTCCGACTAGCGGGGGGCGTGAGCAGTACTTC.

Many counts were recorded for this clonotype. J is TRBJ1-5 and V is TRBV10-3, with unresolved D. Trimming shortened V by 6 bases and J by 8 bases, and 14 bases separated the two germline ends. The germline gives CDR1 ENHRY, CDR2 SYGVKD. CDR3 length: 13 residues. CDR3 nucleotides: TGTGCCATCAGCCCCCAACGAGGCGAGCCCCAGCATTTT. Protein product: CAISPQRGEPQHF.

The V call is TRBV7-2, the J call TRBJ1-6; TRBD1 is a possible D gene (6 bases). The CDR3 covers 15 residues. Germline V lookup: CDR1 SGHTA, CDR2 FQGNSA. Trimming pared 1 base from V and 7 bases from J, leaving 11 bases between. The CDR3 DNA follows: TGTGCCAGCAGCTTAGGGTGGGGGCCCAATTCACCCCTCCACTTT. Its translation: CASSLGWGPNSPLHF.

This rearrangement joins TRBV11-3 to TRBJ2-2; D uncertain. The germline V and J ends were trimmed by 6 bases and 0 bases, with 5 bases remaining between them. Germline-derived CDR1 and CDR2 are SGHNT and YENEEA. The length of the CDR3 is 13 residues. The CDR3 coding sequence is TGTGCCAGCAGACATCCGAACACCGGGGAGCTGTTTTTT. Its translation is CASRHPNTGELFF. Based on the CDR3 plus reference TRBV11-3 and TRBJ2-2, the full variable domain is EAGVVQSPRYKIIEKKQPVAFWCNPISGHNTLYWYLQNLGQGPELLIRYENEEAVDDSQLPKDRFSAERLKGVDSTLKIQPAELGDSAVYLCASRHPNTGELFFGEGSRLTVL.

This clonotype showed up many times. J is TRBJ2-1 and V is TRBV12-3 or TRBV12-4, with unresolved D. The V end lost 5 bases, the J end lost 8 bases, and 13 bases lay between the germline ends. This CDR3 spans 13 amino acids. The CDR3 region is CASSGPQGDEQFF. CDR3 in DNA: TGTGCCAGCAGTGGCCCCCAAGGCGATGAGCAGTTCTTC.

V gene TRBV3-1 combines with J gene TRBJ2-5; no definite D call. The CDR3 contains 14 residues. CDR1 and CDR2 from the germline V gene are LGHDT and YNNKEL (reference sequence). Trimming stripped 2 bases from V and 4 bases from J, with 11 bases between. CDR3 loop: CASSQSPSGETQYF. The DNA of the CDR3 is TGTGCCAGCAGCCAAAGCCCCTCGGGAGAGACCCAGTACTTC.

This chain connects TRBV5-1 to TRBJ1-5, with 7 positions matching TRBD1. The V gene end was trimmed by 2 bases and the J gene end by 1 base; junction bases not matched to a gene: 3. Germline lookup yields CDR1 SGHRS and CDR2 YFSETQ. This CDR3 spans 15 amino acids. The chain's CDR3 is CASSLQGLSNQPQHF. The CDR3 DNA is TGCGCCAGCAGCTTACAGGGGTTAAGCAATCAGCCCCAGCATTTT. Together with reference TRBV5-1 and TRBJ1-5, the CDR3 gives the full variable domain: KAGVTQTPRYLIKTRGQQVTLSCSPISGHRSVSWYQQTPGQGLQFLFEYFSETQRNKGNFPGRFSGRQFSNSRSEMNVSTLELGDSALYLCASSLQGLSNQPQHFGDGTRLSIL.

The rearrangement uses TRBV7-9 and TRBJ2-7, with TRBD1 as a possible D gene (5 bases). The CDR3 sequence is 16 residues long. Germline V gene lookup returns CDR1 SEHNR and CDR2 FQNEAQ (reference sequence). Trimming removed 5 bases from V and 2 bases from J, with 19 bases in between. The CDR3 spells CASSPLELTVTYEQYF. As DNA, the CDR3 is TGTGCCAGCAGCCCCCTTGAGCTGACAGTAACCTACGAGCAGTACTTC. The whole variable domain, remainder taken from reference TRBV7-9 and TRBJ2-7, is DTGVSQNPRHKITKRGQNVTFRCDPISEHNRLYWYRQTLGQGPEFLTYFQNEAQLEKSRLLSDRFSAERPKGSFSTLEIQRTEQGDSAMYLCASSPLELTVTYEQYFGPGTRLTVT.

The chain recombines TRBV4-1 with TRBJ2-7, with TRBD1 identical over 7 bases. V lost 1 base and J lost 2; bases outside the gene matches: 11. CDR3 length equals 17 residues. Germline V gene data show CDR1 as MGHRA and CDR2 as YSYEKL. The CDR3 coding sequence is TGCGCCAGCAGCCAAGTATCTGCGACAGGGTCCGCCTACGAGCAGTACTTC. It encodes CASSQVSATGSAYEQYF.

In this sample, this clonotype turned up a few times. The chain recombines TRBV5-1 with TRBJ1-1; D uncertain. Germline assignment: CDR1 SGHRS and CDR2 YFSETQ. This CDR3 is 14 amino acids long. Between the trimmed V and J ends, which lost 5 bases and 1 base, there was a span of 12 bases. CDR3 sequence (DNA): TGCGCCAGCAGTACGGACGGCAGGAACACTGAAGCTTTCTTT. It yields the protein CASSTDGRNTEAFF.

This clonotype was counted between two and nine times. The V and J genes are TRBV20-1 and TRBJ2-3; TRBD2 aligns across 15 bases. This CDR3 is built from 15 residues. V shed 6 bases and J 3 bases; nucleotides not matched to a gene: 4. CDR1 is DFQATT, CDR2 SNEGSKA, per germline (reference sequence). This CDR3 reads CSASGLAGGTDTQYF. The DNA of the CDR3 is TGCAGTGCCTCGGGACTAGCGGGGGGTACAGATACGCAGTATTTT.

The chain joins TRBV29-1 to TRBJ2-1; D remains unclear. Trimming cost V 6 bases and J 0 bases, with 6 bases left between them. The CDR3 is 12 residues long. Germline CDR1 is SQVTM and CDR2 is ANQGSEA. The CDR3 DNA reads as TGCAGCGTGGTAAGCTCCTACAATGAGCAGTTCTTC. This gives the protein CSVVSSYNEQFF.

The CDR3 DNA is TGTGCCACCAGTGACCTTGGCCTGACTAGCGGGAATCCCACAGATACGCAGTATTTT. Its protein product is CATSDLGLTSGNPTDTQYF. The rearrangement joins TRBV24-1 to TRBJ2-3; 11 positions match TRBD2. V was pared by 4 bases and J by 2 bases, with 13 bases of the junction left unmatched. Germline V gene data show CDR1 as KGHDR and CDR2 as SFDVKD. CDR3 length: 19 amino acids.

This chain links TRBV5-6 with TRBJ1-1; D is possibly TRBD1 (6 bases). Germline CDR1 and CDR2: SGHDT and YYEEEE. V lost 2 bases and J lost 6, with 8 bases in between. The CDR3 has 12 residues. The CDR3 DNA follows: TGTGCCAGCAGCTTCGGACAGTCTGAAGCTTTCTTT. Protein sequence: CASSFGQSEAFF.

Only one count was recorded for this clonotype. The chain is built from TRBV3-1 and TRBJ2-3; TRBD2 agrees at 8 bases. Germline-derived CDR1 and CDR2 are LGHDT and YNNKEL (reference sequence). V trimming: 5 bases; J trimming: 5 bases; junction bases outside the gene matches: 6. CDR3 length: 14 amino acids. CDR3 residues: CASSTRGAGDTQYF. The CDR3, as DNA: TGTGCCAGCAGCACGCGGGGGGCCGGAGATACGCAGTATTTT.

The gene calls are TRBV7-2 and TRBJ1-2; D remains ambiguous. Germline CDR1 is SGHTA and CDR2 is FQGNSA. This CDR3 is built from 15 residues. The V end was cut by 4 bases, the J end by 3 bases, with 15 bases between. Here the CDR3 reads CASSSLPIQDYGYTF. CDR3 nucleotide sequence: TGTGCCAGCAGCTCCCTGCCCATCCAGGACTATGGCTACACCTTC.